The TCR beta chain described here comes from a study of blood T cells in healthy people across ages. Across the whole study: About one barcoded beta molecule per two T cells was the capture yield of template switching. General observations from the study: Across the age range, TCR beta diversity per million T cells fell in a roughly linear way.

Germline V gene data show CDR1 as SEHNR and CDR2 as FQNEAQ (reference sequence). The CDR3 runs to 13 residues. On this clonotype itself: The antigen remains unidentified. One end of the junction varies from germline; a read error may be responsible.

It was 9.5 to 10 milliliters of peripheral blood that were drawn from each donor. Then a second PCR, running roughly 7 to 11 cycles, was carried out with a sample-barcoded 5' primer and a J-beta primer mix. Unique molecular identifiers of 12 random nucleotides labeled each cDNA. One entry per CDR3 protein, called by TCRdb with MiXCR from the 5' RACE reads. The table has around 900,000 distinct CDR3 sequences, roughly half seen once. V and J are TRBV7-9 and TRBJ2-5; D remains ambiguous. Source material: blood. This TCR was sampled from a woman in her fifties or sixties in good health. CDR3 sequence (DNA): TGTGCCAGCAGCTTAGTAGAGCAAGAGACCCGGTACTTC. The encoded protein is CASSLVEQETRYF. The whole variable domain, filled in from reference TRBV7-9 and TRBJ2-5, reads DTGVSQNPRHKITKRGQNVTFRCDPISEHNRLYWYRQTLGQGPEFLTYFQNEAQLEKSRLLSDRFSAERPKGSFSTLEIQRTEQGDSAMYLCASSLVEQETRYFGPGTRLLVL.